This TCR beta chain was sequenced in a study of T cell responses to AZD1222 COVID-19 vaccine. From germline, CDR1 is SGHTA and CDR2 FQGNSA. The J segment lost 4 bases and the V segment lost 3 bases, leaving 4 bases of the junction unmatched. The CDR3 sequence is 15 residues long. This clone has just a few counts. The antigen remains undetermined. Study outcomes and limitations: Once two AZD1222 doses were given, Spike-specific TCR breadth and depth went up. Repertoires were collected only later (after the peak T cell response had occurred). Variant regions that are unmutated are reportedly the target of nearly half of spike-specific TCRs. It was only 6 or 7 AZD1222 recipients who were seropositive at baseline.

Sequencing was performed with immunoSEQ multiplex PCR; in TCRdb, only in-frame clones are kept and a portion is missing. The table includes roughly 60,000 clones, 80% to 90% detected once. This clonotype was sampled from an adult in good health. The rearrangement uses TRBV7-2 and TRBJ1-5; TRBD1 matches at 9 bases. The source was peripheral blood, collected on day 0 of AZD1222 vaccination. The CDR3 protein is CASSFLDRGNQPQHF. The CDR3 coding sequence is TGTGCCAGCAGCTTCCTCGACAGGGGGAATCAGCCCCAGCATTTT.